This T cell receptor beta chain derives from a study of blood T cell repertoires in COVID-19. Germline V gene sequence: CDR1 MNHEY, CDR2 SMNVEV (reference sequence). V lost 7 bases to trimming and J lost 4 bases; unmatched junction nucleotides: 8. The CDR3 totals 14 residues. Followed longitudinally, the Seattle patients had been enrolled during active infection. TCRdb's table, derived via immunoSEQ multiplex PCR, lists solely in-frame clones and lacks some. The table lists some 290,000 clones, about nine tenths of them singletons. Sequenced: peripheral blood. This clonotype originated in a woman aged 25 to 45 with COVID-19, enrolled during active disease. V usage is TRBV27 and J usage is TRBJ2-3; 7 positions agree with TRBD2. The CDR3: CASTWGGSADTQYF. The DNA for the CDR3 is TGTGCCAGCACGTGGGGCGGGAGCGCAGATACGCAGTATTTT.